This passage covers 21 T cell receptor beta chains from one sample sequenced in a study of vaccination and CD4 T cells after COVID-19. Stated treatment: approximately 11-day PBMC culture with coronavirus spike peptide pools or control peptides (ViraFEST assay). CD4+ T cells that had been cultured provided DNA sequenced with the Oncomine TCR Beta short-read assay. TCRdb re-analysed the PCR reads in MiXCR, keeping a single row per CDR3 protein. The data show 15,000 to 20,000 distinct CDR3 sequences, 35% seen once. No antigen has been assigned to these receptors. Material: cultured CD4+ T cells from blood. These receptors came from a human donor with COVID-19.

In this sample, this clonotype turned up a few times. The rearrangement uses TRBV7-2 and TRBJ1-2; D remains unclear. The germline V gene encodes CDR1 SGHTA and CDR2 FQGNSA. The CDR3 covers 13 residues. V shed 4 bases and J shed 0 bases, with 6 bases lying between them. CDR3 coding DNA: TGTGCCAGCAGCTCCAGTGCTAACTATGGCTACACCTTC. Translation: CASSSSANYGYTF.

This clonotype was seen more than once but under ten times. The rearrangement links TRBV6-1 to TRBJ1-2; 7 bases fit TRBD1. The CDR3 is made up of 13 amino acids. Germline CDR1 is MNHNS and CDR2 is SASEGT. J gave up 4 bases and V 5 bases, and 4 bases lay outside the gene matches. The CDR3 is CASSTGVGYGYTF. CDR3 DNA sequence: TGTGCCAGCAGTACAGGGGTTGGCTATGGCTACACCTTC.

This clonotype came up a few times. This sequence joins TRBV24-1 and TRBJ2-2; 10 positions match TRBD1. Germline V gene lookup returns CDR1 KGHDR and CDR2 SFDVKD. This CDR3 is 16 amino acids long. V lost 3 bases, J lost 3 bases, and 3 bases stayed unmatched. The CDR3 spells CATSDPGTGDTGELFF. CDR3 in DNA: TGTGCCACCAGTGATCCCGGGACAGGGGACACCGGGGAGCTGTTTTTT.

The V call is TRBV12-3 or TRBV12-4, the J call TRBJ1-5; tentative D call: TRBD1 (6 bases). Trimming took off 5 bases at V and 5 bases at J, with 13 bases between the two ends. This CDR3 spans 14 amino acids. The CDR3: CASSPRGGHQPQHF. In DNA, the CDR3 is TGTGCCAGCAGTCCCAGGGGAGGGCATCAGCCCCAGCATTTT.

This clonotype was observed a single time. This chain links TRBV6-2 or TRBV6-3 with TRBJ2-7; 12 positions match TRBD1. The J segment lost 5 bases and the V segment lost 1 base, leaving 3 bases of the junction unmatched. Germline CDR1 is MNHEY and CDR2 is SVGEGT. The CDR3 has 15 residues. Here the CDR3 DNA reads TGTGCCAGCAGTTACTATGGGACAGGGGGCGACGAGCAGTACTTC. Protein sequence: CASSYYGTGGDEQYF.

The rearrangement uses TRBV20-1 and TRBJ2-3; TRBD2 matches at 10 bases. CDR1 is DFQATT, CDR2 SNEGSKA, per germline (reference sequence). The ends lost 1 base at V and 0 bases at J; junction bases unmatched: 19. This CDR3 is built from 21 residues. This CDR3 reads CSARAGASGGLTGGSTDTQYF. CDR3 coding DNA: TGCAGTGCTAGAGCGGGAGCTAGCGGGGGACTAACGGGAGGTAGCACAGATACGCAGTATTTT.

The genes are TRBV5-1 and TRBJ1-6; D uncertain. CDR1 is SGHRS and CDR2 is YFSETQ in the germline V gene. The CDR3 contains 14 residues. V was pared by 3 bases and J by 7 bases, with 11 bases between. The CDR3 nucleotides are TGCGCCAGCAGCTCCACAGCAAAAAATTCACCCCTCCACTTT. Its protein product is CASSSTAKNSPLHF.

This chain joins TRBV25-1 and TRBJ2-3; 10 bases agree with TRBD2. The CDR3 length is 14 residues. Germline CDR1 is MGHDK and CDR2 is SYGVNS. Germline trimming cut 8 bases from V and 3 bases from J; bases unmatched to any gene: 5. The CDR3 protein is CASRTSGVTDTQYF. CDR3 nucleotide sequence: TGTGCCAGCCGGACTAGCGGCGTTACAGATACGCAGTATTTT.

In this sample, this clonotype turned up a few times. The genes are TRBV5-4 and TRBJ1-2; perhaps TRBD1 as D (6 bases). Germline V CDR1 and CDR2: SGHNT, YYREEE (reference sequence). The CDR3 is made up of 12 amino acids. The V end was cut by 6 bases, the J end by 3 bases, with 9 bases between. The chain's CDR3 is CASTKGDYGYTF. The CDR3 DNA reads TGTGCCAGCACTAAGGGGGACTATGGCTACACCTTC.

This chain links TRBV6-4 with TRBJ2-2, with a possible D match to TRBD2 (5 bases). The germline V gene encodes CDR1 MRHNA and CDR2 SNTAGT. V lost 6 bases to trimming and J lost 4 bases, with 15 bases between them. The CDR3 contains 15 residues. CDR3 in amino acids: CASRAASRPTGELFF. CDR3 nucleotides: TGTGCCAGCAGAGCGGCTAGCAGGCCCACCGGGGAGCTGTTTTTT.

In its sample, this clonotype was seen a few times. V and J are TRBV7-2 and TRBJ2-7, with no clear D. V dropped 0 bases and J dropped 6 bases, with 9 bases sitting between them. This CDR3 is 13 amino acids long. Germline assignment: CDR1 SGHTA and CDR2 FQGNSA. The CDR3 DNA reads TGTGCCAGCAGCTTAGCGCAAAGCTCCGAGCAGTACTTC. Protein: CASSLAQSSEQYF. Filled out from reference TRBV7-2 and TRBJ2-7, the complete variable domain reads GAGVSQSPSNKVTEKGKDVELRCDPISGHTALYWYRQSLGQGLEFLIYFQGNSAPDKSGLPSDRFSAERTGGSVSTLTIQRTQQEDSAVYLCASSLAQSSEQYFGPGTRLTVT.

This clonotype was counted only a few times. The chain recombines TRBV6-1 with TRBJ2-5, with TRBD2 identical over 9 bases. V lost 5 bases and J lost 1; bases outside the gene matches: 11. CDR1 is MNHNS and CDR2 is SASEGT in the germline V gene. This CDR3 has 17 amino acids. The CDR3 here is CASSTPRIAGAQETQYF. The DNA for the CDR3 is TGTGCCAGCAGTACCCCCAGGATAGCGGGGGCCCAAGAGACCCAGTACTTC.

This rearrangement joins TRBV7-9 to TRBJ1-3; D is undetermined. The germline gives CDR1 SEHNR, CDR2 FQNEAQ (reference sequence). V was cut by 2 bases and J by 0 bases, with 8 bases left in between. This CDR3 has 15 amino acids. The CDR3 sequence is CASSLTEASGNTIYF. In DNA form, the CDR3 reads TGTGCCAGCAGCTTAACAGAGGCCTCTGGAAACACCATATATTTT.

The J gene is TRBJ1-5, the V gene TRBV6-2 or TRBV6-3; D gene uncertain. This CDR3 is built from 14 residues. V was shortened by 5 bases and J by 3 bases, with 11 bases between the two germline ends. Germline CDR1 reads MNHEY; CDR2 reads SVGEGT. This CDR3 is CASSRSGINQPQHF. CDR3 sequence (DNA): TGTGCCAGCAGTCGGTCCGGGATCAATCAGCCCCAGCATTTT.

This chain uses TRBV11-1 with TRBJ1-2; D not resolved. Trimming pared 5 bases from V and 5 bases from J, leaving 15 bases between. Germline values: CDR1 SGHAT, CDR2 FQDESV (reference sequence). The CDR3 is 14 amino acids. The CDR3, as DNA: TGTGCCAGCAGCCTAGAAGGAAGAAGGTATGGCTACACCTTC. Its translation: CASSLEGRRYGYTF.

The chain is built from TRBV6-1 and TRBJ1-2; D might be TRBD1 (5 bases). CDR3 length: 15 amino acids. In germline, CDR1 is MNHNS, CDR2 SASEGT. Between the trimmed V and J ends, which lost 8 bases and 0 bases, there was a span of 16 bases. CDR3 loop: CASWGFGLANYGYTF. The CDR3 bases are TGTGCCAGCTGGGGGTTCGGGTTGGCTAACTATGGCTACACCTTC.

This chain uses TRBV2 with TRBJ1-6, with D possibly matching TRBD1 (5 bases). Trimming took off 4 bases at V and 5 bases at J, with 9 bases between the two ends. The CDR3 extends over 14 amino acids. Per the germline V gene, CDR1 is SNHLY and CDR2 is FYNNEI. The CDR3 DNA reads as TGTGCCAGCAGTGCAGGGATGGATAATTCACCCCTCCACTTT. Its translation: CASSAGMDNSPLHF.

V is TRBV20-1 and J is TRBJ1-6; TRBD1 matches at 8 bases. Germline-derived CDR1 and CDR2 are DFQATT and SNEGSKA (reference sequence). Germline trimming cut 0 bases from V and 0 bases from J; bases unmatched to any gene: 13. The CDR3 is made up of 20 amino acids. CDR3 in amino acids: CSARDQKTGVPSSYNSPLHF. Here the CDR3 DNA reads TGCAGTGCTAGAGATCAAAAGACAGGGGTACCGAGCTCCTATAATTCACCCCTCCACTTT.

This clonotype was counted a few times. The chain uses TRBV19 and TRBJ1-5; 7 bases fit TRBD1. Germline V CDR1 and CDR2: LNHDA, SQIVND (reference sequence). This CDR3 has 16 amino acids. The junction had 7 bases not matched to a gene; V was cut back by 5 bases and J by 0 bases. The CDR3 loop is CASSLGTVYSNQPQHF. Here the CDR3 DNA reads TGTGCCAGTAGTTTAGGGACAGTCTATAGCAATCAGCCCCAGCATTTT.

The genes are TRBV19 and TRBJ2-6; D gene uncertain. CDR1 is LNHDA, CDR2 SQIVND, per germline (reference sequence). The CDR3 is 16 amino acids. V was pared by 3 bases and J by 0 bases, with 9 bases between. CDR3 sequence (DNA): TGTGCCAGTAGTATGGGCAGAATCTCTGGGGCCAACGTCCTGACTTTC. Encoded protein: CASSMGRISGANVLTF.

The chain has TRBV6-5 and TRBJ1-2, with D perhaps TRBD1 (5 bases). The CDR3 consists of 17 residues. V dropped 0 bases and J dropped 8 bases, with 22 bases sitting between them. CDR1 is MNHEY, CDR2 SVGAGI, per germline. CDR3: CASSYSSGLTLAGGYTF. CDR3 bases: TGTGCCAGCAGTTACTCTTCGGGATTGACGCTGGCAGGGGGCTACACCTTC.